This T cell receptor beta chain was captured by sequencing in a study of blood T cell repertoires in COVID-19. Turning to the study itself: The United States, Italy and Spain supplied acute and convalescent COVID-19 samples. PBMCs, B-cell-depleted T cells, or T cells were the source of the cDNA or gDNA that made up the material.

Study processing details: Amplification from reference gene primers served as the basis for estimated nucleated cell counts. Clones were read by immunoSEQ multiplex PCR, and TCRdb kept only the in-frame ones, dropping some. D and trimming were read from the DNA, whereas the V and J calls and clone size are those reported in that table. This table has some 200,000 clones, 85% appearing once. The germline V gene has CDR1 LNHNV and CDR2 YYDKDF (reference sequence). V dropped 8 bases and J dropped 7; count of bases not matched to a gene: 14. The CDR3 is 15 residues long. The count of this clone is one. The V call is TRBV15, the J call TRBJ2-7; 10 nucleotides align to TRBD2. The sequence came from a woman aged 65 to 85 with COVID-19, enrolled during active disease. The sequenced material came from peripheral blood. CDR3 residues: CATGRSGRATEEQYF. The DNA of the CDR3 is TGTGCCACCGGGAGGAGCGGGAGGGCCACTGAGGAGCAGTACTTC. The variable domain in full, completed from reference TRBV15 and TRBJ2-7, reads DAMVIQNPRYQVTQFGKPVTLSCSQTLNHNVMYWYQQKSSQAPKLLFHYYDKDFNNEADTPDNFQSRRPNTSFCFLDIRSPGLGDTAMYLCATGRSGRATEEQYFGPGTRLTVT.